Shown below are 27 T cell receptor beta chains from a single sample sequenced in a study of cytomegalovirus exposure and HLA in healthy donors (dated by TCRdb to the late 2010s). The protocol used for the library was the immunoSEQ multiplex PCR assay. In its TCRdb copy, this immuneACCESS table keeps in-frame sequences only and misses some clones. Where compared with another copy, unresolved V genes explain less than half of these, and the others have no known cause. The sample records just over 65,000 clones, about 97% of which are singletons. The ten largest account for around 1.5% of the sample. Specimen: PBMCs. The receptors originated from a woman aged 18-29 years in good health and CMV-seropositive.

The V and J genes are TRBV7-9 and TRBJ2-5; D unclear. Trimming took off 1 base at V and 3 bases at J, with 9 bases between the two ends. CDR3 length: 14 residues. Germline lookup yields CDR1 SEHNR and CDR2 FQNEAQ (reference sequence). CDR3 in amino acids: CASSLENRKETQYF. DNA of the CDR3: TGTGCCAGCAGCTTAGAGAATAGAAAAGAGACCCAGTACTTC.

V is TRBV18 and J is TRBJ2-3; D ambiguous. Trimming removed 6 bases at V and 1 base at J, with 17 bases between. The germline V gene encodes CDR1 KGHSH and CDR2 LQKENI. The CDR3 has 16 amino acids. CDR3 amino acids: CASSISRVPGTDTQYF. The DNA of the CDR3 is TGTGCCAGCTCGATATCCCGGGTTCCTGGCACAGATACGCAGTATTTT.

About this clone: Distinct nucleotide sequences in the sample also encode this CDR3. The chain joins TRBV27 to TRBJ2-1; maybe TRBD1 (7 bases). Germline CDR1 is MNHEY and CDR2 is SMNVEV (reference sequence). This CDR3 has 18 residues. Trimming removed 8 bases at V and 3 bases at J, with 26 bases between. The CDR3, as DNA: TGTGCCAGCCGGGACAGTGGGGGGACGACTAGACGCTACAATGAGCAGTTCTTC. It specifies CASRDSGGTTRRYNEQFF.

The rearrangement links TRBV5-4 to TRBJ2-1, with 8 bases lining up with TRBD2. Trimming took 0 bases from V and 0 from J; bases not matched to a gene: 11. This CDR3 is built from 19 residues. The germline gives CDR1 SGHNT, CDR2 YYREEE (reference sequence). CDR3 DNA: TGTGCCAGCAGCTTGGGGCCCGGGACTAGAACAAGCTCCTACAATGAGCAGTTCTTC. This codes for CASSLGPGTRTSSYNEQFF.

J is TRBJ2-2 and V is TRBV7-9, with a tentative D call TRBD2 (5 bases). V dropped 3 bases and J dropped 3 bases, with 14 bases sitting between them. Germline V gene lookup returns CDR1 SEHNR and CDR2 FQNEAQ (reference sequence). The CDR3 contains 16 residues. CDR3 in amino acids: CASSLVSIGDTGELFF. The CDR3 DNA follows: TGTGCCAGCAGCTTGGTCTCTATCGGGGACACCGGGGAGCTGTTTTTT.

The chain recombines TRBV6-5 with TRBJ1-4, with a possible D match to TRBD1 (6 bases). The CDR3 is 13 residues long. V dropped 8 bases and J dropped 5 bases, with 12 bases sitting between them. In germline, CDR1 is MNHEY, CDR2 SVGAGI. The CDR3 sequence is CASRGRGNEKLFF. CDR3 nucleotide sequence: TGTGCCAGCCGGGGGAGGGGGAATGAAAAACTGTTTTTT.

V usage is TRBV28 and J usage is TRBJ1-1; D remains ambiguous. Trimming cost V 8 bases and J 0 bases, with 10 bases left between them. Germline V gene lookup returns CDR1 MDHEN and CDR2 SYDVKM. The CDR3 contains 13 residues. The CDR3 region is CASFLRMNTEAFF. Written as DNA, the CDR3 is TGTGCCAGCTTCCTGCGAATGAACACTGAAGCTTTCTTT.

This chain links TRBV6-1 with TRBJ2-1; no definite D call. V lost 3 bases and J lost 4, with 7 bases in between. CDR1 is MNHNS, CDR2 SASEGT, per germline. CDR3 length: 13 amino acids. The CDR3 sequence is CASSESVYNEQFF. Written as DNA, the CDR3 is TGTGCCAGCAGTGAGTCGGTGTACAATGAGCAGTTCTTC.

V and J are TRBV5-4 and TRBJ1-3; D remains unclear. Trimming shortened V by 2 bases and J by 2 bases, and 11 bases separated the two germline ends. The CDR3 length is 15 residues. From germline, CDR1 is SGHNT and CDR2 YYREEE (reference sequence). CDR3 bases: TGTGCCAGCAGCTTATCGGGGAATGCTGGAAACACCATATATTTT. Its protein is CASSLSGNAGNTIYF.

The rearrangement links TRBV5-5 to TRBJ2-6; D ambiguous. CDR3 size: 15 residues. The germline gives CDR1 SGHKS, CDR2 YYEKEE (reference sequence). V lost 1 base and J 4 bases, leaving 9 bases between the germline ends. The CDR3 sequence is CASSLRGVGANVLTF. As DNA, the CDR3 is TGTGCCAGCAGCTTGCGCGGTGTGGGGGCCAACGTCCTGACTTTC.

The rearrangement joins TRBV5-6 to TRBJ2-1; 14 bases agree with TRBD2. CDR1 SGHDT and CDR2 YYEEEE come from the germline V gene. The CDR3 is 16 amino acids. V dropped 2 bases and J dropped 8; count of bases not matched to a gene: 6. In DNA, the CDR3 is TGTGCCAGCAGCTTTTTAGGGACTAGCGGGAGCTATGAGCAGTTCTTC. Protein sequence: CASSFLGTSGSYEQFF.

The chain recombines TRBV7-8 with TRBJ1-5, with 8 bases that match TRBD1. V shed 1 base, J shed 3 bases, and the junction held 8 bases outside the gene matches. The CDR3 runs 17 residues. CDR1 and CDR2 from the germline V gene are SGHVS and FQNEAQ. The CDR3, as DNA: TGTGCCAGCAGCTTAGAATTTCCAGGGGGCGACAATCAGCCCCAGCATTTT. Translated: CASSLEFPGGDNQPQHF.

The chain carries TRBV27 and TRBJ1-2; 11 bases are a match to TRBD1. V was pared by 5 bases and J by 2 bases, with 4 bases of the junction left unmatched. The CDR3 totals 15 residues. Germline CDR1 MNHEY, CDR2 SMNVEV (reference sequence). The CDR3 loop reads CASSTRTGGNYGYTF. CDR3 sequence (DNA): TGTGCCAGCAGTACAAGGACAGGGGGCAACTATGGCTACACCTTC.

The chain links TRBV19 to TRBJ2-1, with 9 bases lining up with TRBD2. The CDR3 covers 14 residues. V gave up 7 bases and J gave up 9 bases; unmatched junction bases: 10. Germline CDR1 is LNHDA and CDR2 is SQIVND (reference sequence). CDR3 in DNA: TGTGCCAGTACCCCCTGGACTAGCGACGGTGAGCAGTTCTTC. Its translation is CASTPWTSDGEQFF.

The chain is built from TRBV27 and TRBJ2-3, with D tentatively TRBD2 (6 bases). Trimming left V 2 bases short and J 3 bases short, with 9 bases between. This CDR3 contains 14 residues. Looked up from germline, CDR1 is MNHEY and CDR2 is SMNVEV (reference sequence). The CDR3 sequence: CASSLPGVTDTQYF. The CDR3 nucleotides are TGTGCCAGCAGTTTACCGGGAGTGACAGATACGCAGTATTTT.

The J gene is TRBJ1-2, the V gene TRBV28; TRBD1 matches 11 bases. CDR1 MDHEN and CDR2 SYDVKM come from the germline V gene. The trim removed 4 bases at V and 4 bases at J, leaving 5 bases unmatched. The CDR3 loop spans 15 amino acids. The CDR3 reads CASSSGQGAGYGYTF. CDR3 DNA sequence: TGTGCCAGCAGTTCCGGACAGGGGGCCGGCTATGGCTACACCTTC.

V is TRBV28 and J is TRBJ2-2; the D gene is possibly TRBD1 (6 bases). CDR1 and CDR2 (germline): MDHEN, SYDVKM. The V gene lost 6 bases and the J gene lost 1 base, with 18 bases spanning the gap. The CDR3 is 17 residues long. As DNA, the CDR3 is TGTGCCAGCAGCCCCACAGGGAGACCTATGAACACCGGGGAGCTGTTTTTT. Protein product: CASSPTGRPMNTGELFF.

V usage is TRBV27 and J usage is TRBJ2-3, with TRBD2 matching 16 bases. This CDR3 contains 17 residues. In germline, CDR1 is MNHEY, CDR2 SMNVEV (reference sequence). Unmatched junction bases numbered 8, after V lost 7 bases and J lost 4 bases. Written as DNA, the CDR3 is TGTGCCAGCAAGTCGGGGACTAGCGGGAGGGCCCCAGATACGCAGTATTTT. Protein sequence: CASKSGTSGRAPDTQYF.

The chain recombines TRBV7-9 with TRBJ1-1; the D is unclear. Between the trimmed V and J ends, which lost 8 bases and 4 bases, there was a span of 14 bases. Germline lookup yields CDR1 SEHNR and CDR2 FQNEAQ (reference sequence). The CDR3 loop spans 13 amino acids. CDR3: CASGFGWSTEAFF. The CDR3 DNA follows: TGTGCCAGCGGATTCGGGTGGAGCACTGAAGCTTTCTTT.

The V gene is TRBV9, the J gene TRBJ2-1; 7 positions match TRBD2. Per germline, CDR1 SGDLS and CDR2 YYNGEE. This CDR3 spans 14 amino acids. Trimming took 7 bases from V and 5 from J; bases not matched to a gene: 9. The CDR3 DNA reads as TGTGCCAGCGGGCGGGGAGGGCCCAACAATGAGCAGTTCTTC. Amino acid sequence: CASGRGGPNNEQFF.

The rearrangement joins TRBV4-2 to TRBJ2-3, with a possible D match to TRBD1 (6 bases). The CDR3 length is 17 residues. With 0 bases removed from V and 1 base from J, the gap between germline ends came to 14 bases. The germline V gene has CDR1 LGHNA and CDR2 YNFKEQ. The DNA of the CDR3 is TGTGCCAGCAGCCAAGATCCAGGGGAAGGAGGCACAGATACGCAGTATTTT. Amino acid sequence: CASSQDPGEGGTDTQYF.

The chain joins TRBV9 to TRBJ2-7; D is possibly TRBD2 (5 bases). Germline V CDR1 and CDR2: SGDLS, YYNGEE. Trimming removed 3 bases from V and 2 bases from J, with 15 bases in between. CDR3 length equals 15 residues. CDR3: CASSAERGPAYEQYF. The CDR3 bases are TGTGCCAGCAGCGCGGAACGGGGTCCTGCCTACGAGCAGTACTTC. The variable domain in full, completed from reference TRBV9 and TRBJ2-7, reads DSGVTQTPKHLITATGQRVTLRCSPRSGDLSVYWYQQSLDQGLQFLIQYYNGEERAKGNILERFSAQQFPDLHSELNLSSLELGDSALYFCASSAERGPAYEQYFGPGTRLTVT.

The chain recombines TRBV4-1 with TRBJ2-1; D possibly corresponds to TRBD2 (6 bases). Germline V gene sequence: CDR1 MGHRA, CDR2 YSYEKL. Trimming shortened V by 2 bases and J by 8 bases, and 19 bases separated the two germline ends. The CDR3 is 16 residues long. CDR3 protein: CASSQYGTPQDDEQFF. Written as DNA, the CDR3 is TGCGCCAGCAGCCAATACGGGACTCCCCAAGACGATGAGCAGTTCTTC.

The J gene is TRBJ2-1, the V gene TRBV11-1; 8 bases are a match to TRBD2. V gave up 5 bases and J gave up 4 bases; unmatched junction bases: 10. The CDR3 totals 16 residues. Germline V CDR1 and CDR2: SGHAT, FQDESV (reference sequence). CDR3 DNA sequence: TGTGCCAGCAGCCTAAATCTAGCGGGCCTATACAATGAGCAGTTCTTC. As protein: CASSLNLAGLYNEQFF. The variable domain in full, completed from reference TRBV11-1 and TRBJ2-1, reads EAEVAQSPRYKITEKSQAVAFWCDPISGHATLYWYRQILGQGPELLVQFQDESVVDDSQLPKDRFSAERLKGVDSTLKIQPAELGDSAMYLCASSLNLAGLYNEQFFGPGTRLTVL.

The chain is built from TRBV6-4 and TRBJ1-1, with 9 bases identical to TRBD1. This CDR3 has 16 amino acids. Germline loops: CDR1 MRHNA, CDR2 SNTAGT. The ends lost 6 bases at V and 0 bases at J; junction bases unmatched: 8. The DNA of the CDR3 is TGTGCCAGCAGAATCGGACAGGGGTTGATGAACACTGAAGCTTTCTTT. Its translation is CASRIGQGLMNTEAFF.

V gene TRBV7-8 combines with J gene TRBJ2-7; the D gene is possibly TRBD2 (5 bases). Germline V gene data show CDR1 as SGHVS and CDR2 as FQNEAQ. The length of the CDR3 is 13 residues. Deletions cut 8 bases from V and 4 bases from J, with 15 bases between. This CDR3 reads CASEGGSGYEQYF. In nucleotides, the CDR3 is TGTGCCAGCGAGGGTGGGAGTGGGTACGAGCAGTACTTC.

V is TRBV6-5 and J is TRBJ2-1; 8 bases align to TRBD1. CDR3 length equals 16 residues. Losses at the gene ends were 2 bases for V and 1 base for J; bases not matched to a gene: 4. Germline V CDR1 and CDR2: MNHEY, SVGAGI. This CDR3 reads CASSYGTGGSYNEQFF. The CDR3, as DNA: TGTGCCAGCAGTTACGGTACAGGGGGTTCCTACAATGAGCAGTTCTTC.